Listed below are T cell receptor delta chains from one sample, sequenced in a study of gamma-delta chains in newborns, infants, children. TCRdb called clones anew from the reads with CATT. The repertoire includes fewer than 12,000 delta-chain clones, around 8.3% of them detected once, and 8.8% sits in the top ten. Sequenced material: blood. These TCRs come from a child who was a newborn, infant or young child, either healthy, febrile or measles-vaccinated (not recorded which). Each CDR3 is given with its conserved first and last residue. Each record gives: V gene, J gene, CDR3 protein.

TRDV2,TRDJ3,CACDSVLGDTRPSSWDTRQMFF
TRDV2,TRDJ1,CACDTVGRGIEYTDKLIF
TRDV2,TRDJ3,CACDTQNPWGIPSSWDTRQMFF
TRDV2,TRDJ3,CACDPLGGALSWDTRQMFF
TRDV2,TRDJ1,CACDQLGDGTDKLIF
TRDV2,TRDJ1,CACDTLTGGPSNTDKLIF
TRDV2,TRDJ1,CACDTGFTGGQYTDKLIF
TRDV2,TRDJ1,CACDLIRTGGYSVYTDKLIF
TRDV2,TRDJ3,CACDTVLPSSWDTRQMFF
TRDV2,TRDJ2,CACDTAGGLKDALTAQLFF
TRDV2,TRDJ3,CACDTVSLLVEPSSWDTRQMFF
TRDV2,TRDJ3,CACDTAGDTSWDTRQMFF
TRDV2,TRDJ2,CACDTVPVKGDTSLLSAQLFF
TRDV2,TRDJ1,CACDTVLGDIQYTDKLIF
TRDV2,TRDJ1,CACDTITGRTSDKLIF
TRDV2,TRDJ1,CACDTGNLLGDKIRKLIF
TRDV2,TRDJ1,CACDTLGDTSDKLIF
TRDV2,TRDJ1,CACDPLGGLYTDKLIF
TRDV2,TRDJ1,CACDTVGDIRTDKLIF
TRDV2,TRDJ1,CACAQLGDISDKLIF
TRDV2,TRDJ1,CACDALLGEYTDKLIF
TRDV2,TRDJ1,CACDTVKSWGLDTDKLIF
TRDV2,TRDJ1,CACDTEFGGSGYTDKLIF
TRDV2,TRDJ1,CACDILTGGDKLIF
TRDV2,TRDJ1,CACDELLRGDKLIF
TRDV2,TRDJ1,CACDPGLGDTSTDKLIF
TRDV1,TRDJ1,CALFPNWGPRYTDKLIF
TRDV2,TRDJ3,CACDTLLGTWDTRQMFF
TRDV2,TRDJ1,CACDIGRELIF
TRDV2,TRDJ3,CACDYPGGPSSWDTRQMFF
TRDV2,TRDJ1,CACDTLLGDTRGDKLIF
TRDV2,TRDJ1,CACDILDILGEQAYTDKLIF
TRDV2,TRDJ1,CACDTVGGHRTGGYTDKLIF
TRDV2,TRDJ1,CACDRLGDRNTDKLIF
TRDV1,TRDJ1,CALGLPKGTGGNPRKLIF
TRDV2,TRDJ1,CACDRLTGGGRYTDKLIF
TRDV1,TRDJ1,CALGELMPPFRTWAYTDKLIF
TRDV2,TRDJ3,CACVGIGDSSWDTRQMFF
TRDV1,TRDJ1,CALGELPFGGYGSLLNTDKLIF
TRDV1,TRDJ1,CALGELRTPTPYTDKLIF
TRDV2,TRDJ4,CACDTIITGGYPRPLIF
TRDV1,TRDJ1,CALGEPRTLLWGSSNTDKLIF
TRAV29/DV5,TRDJ1,CAAKTGGYARGLIF
TRDV2,TRDJ3,CACESLLGDTRWDTRQMFF
TRDV2,TRDJ3,CACDTLGSWDTRQMFF
TRDV2,TRDJ3,CACDTWGSQSWDTRQMFF
TRDV2,TRDJ3,CACDSLLGGTRGSSWGTRQMFF
TRDV1,TRDJ1,CALGELPMWDTGTDKLIF
TRAV29/DV5,TRDJ2,CAASAYWGMTAQLFF
TRDV2,TRDJ3,CACDTGGYQEWDTRQMFF
TRDV2,TRDJ1,CACDPIQGHTDKLIF
TRDV2,TRDJ1,CACDPMGTTRAYTDKLIF
TRDV2,TRDJ1,CACVLLGASDKLIF